This is a list of T cell receptor beta chains from one sample in a study of response to subunit inactivated influenza vaccine. TCRdb re-derived calls from the RT-PCR reads in MiXCR, one entry per CDR3 protein. The table includes about 500,000 distinct CDR3 sequences, around 13% detected once. The source material was PBMCs from blood, sampled 35 to 45 days after vaccination. These receptors all come from a man in his fifties who received an inactivated influenza vaccine. Both conserved end residues are part of each CDR3. A D gene is named only where the DNA matches it firmly. Size tells how often a clone was seen (once, few, many) or the class of an expanded clone, and some rows leave it out.

j_call: TRBJ1-2; v_call: TRBV12-3/TRBV12-4; clone_size: many; d_call: -; cdr3_aa: CASSLGPIYGYTF; cdr3_nt: TGTGCCAGCAGTTTAGGGCCGATCTATGGCTACACCTTC
j_call: TRBJ2-7; v_call: TRBV5-1; clone_size: few; d_call: TRBD1; cdr3_aa: CASSFTQGAVYEQYF; cdr3_nt: TGCGCCAGCAGCTTCACACAGGGGGCAGTTTACGAGCAGTACTTC
j_call: TRBJ1-4; v_call: TRBV5-1; clone_size: -; d_call: -; cdr3_aa: CASSRTHLPDRTNEKLFF; cdr3_nt: TGCGCCAGCAGTCGTACTCATCTCCCCGACAGAACTAATGAAAAACTGTTTTTT
j_call: TRBJ1-5; v_call: TRBV12-3/TRBV12-4; clone_size: few; d_call: -; cdr3_aa: CASSRSTGPQHF; cdr3_nt: TGTGCCAGCAGTCGATCCACGGGGCCCCAGCATTTT
j_call: TRBJ1-1; v_call: TRBV10-3; clone_size: -; d_call: -; cdr3_aa: CAISRDSNTEAFF; cdr3_nt: TGTGCCATCAGTCGAGACTCGAACACTGAAGCTTTCTTT
j_call: TRBJ1-2; v_call: TRBV20-1; clone_size: many; d_call: -; cdr3_aa: CSAPNRALNGYTF; cdr3_nt: TGCAGTGCGCCGAACCGGGCCTTGAACGGCTACACCTTC
j_call: TRBJ2-1; v_call: TRBV29-1; clone_size: -; d_call: TRBD2; cdr3_aa: CSAPTSGGEQFF; cdr3_nt: TGCAGCGCTCCGACTAGCGGGGGCGAGCAGTTCTTC
j_call: TRBJ2-7; v_call: TRBV29-1; clone_size: few; d_call: TRBD2; cdr3_aa: CSVGREWRGGEQYF; cdr3_nt: TGCAGCGTTGGTCGGGAGTGGAGGGGAGGGGAGCAGTACTTC
j_call: TRBJ2-3; v_call: TRBV25-1; clone_size: few; d_call: -; cdr3_aa: CASSEFGTDTQYF; cdr3_nt: TGTGCCAGCAGTGAATTCGGCACAGATACGCAGTATTTT
j_call: TRBJ2-7; v_call: TRBV10-1; clone_size: many; d_call: TRBD2; cdr3_aa: CASSESVSGGAWFYEQYF; cdr3_nt: TGCGCCAGCAGTGAGTCGGTTAGCGGGGGCGCGTGGTTCTACGAGCAGTACTTC
j_call: TRBJ1-2; v_call: TRBV7-9; clone_size: -; d_call: TRBD1; cdr3_aa: CASGWDSDNYGYTF; cdr3_nt: TGTGCCAGCGGCTGGGACAGCGATAACTATGGCTACACCTTC
j_call: TRBJ2-1; v_call: TRBV29-1; clone_size: -; d_call: TRBD2; cdr3_aa: CSVSGRAGEQFF; cdr3_nt: TGCAGCGTTAGCGGGAGGGCCGGAGAGCAGTTCTTC
j_call: TRBJ2-7; v_call: TRBV12-3/TRBV12-4; clone_size: many; d_call: -; cdr3_aa: CASRENNYEQYF; cdr3_nt: TGTGCCAGCAGGGAAAACAACTACGAGCAGTACTTC
j_call: TRBJ2-3; v_call: TRBV7-6; clone_size: few; d_call: -; cdr3_aa: CASSLGPGAGDDTQYF; cdr3_nt: TGTGCCAGCAGCTTAGGCCCGGGGGCGGGAGATGATACGCAGTATTTT
j_call: TRBJ2-3; v_call: TRBV12-3/TRBV12-4; clone_size: many; d_call: -; cdr3_aa: CASRPGLYTQYF; cdr3_nt: TGTGCCAGCAGGCCGGGACTCTATACGCAGTATTTT
j_call: TRBJ2-1; v_call: TRBV20-1; clone_size: few; d_call: -; cdr3_aa: CSASPSAYNEQFF; cdr3_nt: TGCAGTGCTAGTCCTAGCGCCTACAATGAGCAGTTCTTC
j_call: TRBJ2-2; v_call: TRBV5-1; clone_size: -; d_call: TRBD1; cdr3_aa: CASSLVPRGPSNTGELFF; cdr3_nt: TGCGCCAGCAGCTTGGTACCCAGGGGGCCTTCGAACACCGGGGAGCTGTTTTTT
j_call: TRBJ1-5; v_call: TRBV29-1; clone_size: -; d_call: TRBD1; cdr3_aa: CSVEVQGFQPQHF; cdr3_nt: TGCAGCGTTGAGGTACAGGGGTTTCAGCCCCAGCATTTT
j_call: TRBJ2-6; v_call: TRBV20-1; clone_size: -; d_call: -; cdr3_aa: CSAPSGSGPGANVLTF; cdr3_nt: TGCAGTGCTCCATCGGGGTCCGGACCTGGGGCCAACGTCCTGACTTTC
j_call: TRBJ2-3; v_call: TRBV5-1; clone_size: -; d_call: TRBD2; cdr3_aa: CASSSGTSGGARSDTQYF; cdr3_nt: TGCGCCAGCAGCTCGGGGACTAGCGGGGGGGCCCGTTCAGATACGCAGTATTTT
j_call: TRBJ2-3; v_call: TRBV5-1; clone_size: many; d_call: TRBD1; cdr3_aa: CASSPGQGRDTQYF; cdr3_nt: TGCGCCAGCAGCCCCGGACAGGGAAGAGATACGCAGTATTTT
j_call: TRBJ2-5; v_call: TRBV20-1; clone_size: many; d_call: -; cdr3_aa: CSARKPGLQETQYF; cdr3_nt: TGCAGTGCTAGAAAACCCGGCCTCCAAGAGACCCAGTACTTC
j_call: TRBJ2-7; v_call: TRBV7-2; clone_size: -; d_call: TRBD2; cdr3_aa: CASSLGPTSGYEQYF; cdr3_nt: TGTGCCAGCAGCTTAGGTCCGACTAGCGGCTACGAGCAGTACTTC
j_call: TRBJ2-2; v_call: TRBV29-1; clone_size: -; d_call: TRBD1; cdr3_aa: CSVEQGAVTGELFF; cdr3_nt: TGCAGCGTTGAGCAGGGGGCGGTTACCGGGGAGCTGTTTTTT
j_call: TRBJ2-2; v_call: TRBV28; clone_size: -; d_call: -; cdr3_aa: CASSPWALPHTGELFF; cdr3_nt: TGTGCCAGCAGTCCCTGGGCCCTGCCCCACACCGGGGAGCTGTTTTTT
j_call: TRBJ2-2; v_call: TRBV11-2; clone_size: -; d_call: TRBD2; cdr3_aa: CASSLNRLATGELFF; cdr3_nt: TGTGCCAGCAGCTTGAACCGACTAGCGACCGGGGAGCTGTTTTTT
j_call: TRBJ2-7; v_call: TRBV20-1; clone_size: -; d_call: -; cdr3_aa: CSAWDYEQYF; cdr3_nt: TGCAGTGCTTGGGACTACGAGCAGTACTTC
j_call: TRBJ1-5; v_call: TRBV15; clone_size: -; d_call: -; cdr3_aa: CATSRGPSISQPQHF; cdr3_nt: TGTGCCACCAGCAGAGGCCCGTCCATCAGTCAGCCCCAGCATTTT
j_call: TRBJ1-6; v_call: TRBV4-3; clone_size: -; d_call: -; cdr3_aa: CASSQGLGAYNSPLHF; cdr3_nt: TGCGCCAGCAGCCAAGGACTCGGGGCCTATAATTCACCCCTCCACTTT
j_call: TRBJ2-7; v_call: TRBV27; clone_size: many; d_call: -; cdr3_aa: CASSLGPDYYEQYF; cdr3_nt: TGTGCCAGCAGTTTAGGGCCAGACTACTACGAGCAGTACTTC
j_call: TRBJ2-3; v_call: TRBV18; clone_size: few; d_call: TRBD1; cdr3_aa: CASSGQGGADTQYF; cdr3_nt: TGTGCCAGCTCAGGACAGGGGGGCGCAGATACGCAGTATTTT
j_call: TRBJ1-2; v_call: TRBV11-2; clone_size: -; d_call: -; cdr3_aa: CASSNSMGEFNYGYTF; cdr3_nt: TGTGCCAGCAGCAACTCCATGGGGGAGTTCAACTATGGCTACACCTTC
j_call: TRBJ2-3; v_call: TRBV5-1; clone_size: -; d_call: -; cdr3_aa: CASSLDATVTDTQYF; cdr3_nt: TGCGCCAGCAGCTTGGACGCTACCGTGACAGATACGCAGTATTTT
j_call: TRBJ1-2; v_call: TRBV12-3/TRBV12-4; clone_size: -; d_call: TRBD1; cdr3_aa: CASSPRGQRNYGYTF; cdr3_nt: TGTGCCAGCAGTCCGAGGGGACAGAGAAACTATGGCTACACCTTC
j_call: TRBJ2-5; v_call: TRBV20-1; clone_size: -; d_call: TRBD2; cdr3_aa: CSATSGGASETQYF; cdr3_nt: TGCAGTGCTACTAGCGGGGGGGCCTCTGAGACCCAGTACTTC
j_call: TRBJ2-3; v_call: TRBV7-3; clone_size: -; d_call: TRBD1; cdr3_aa: CATRGSSTDTQYF; cdr3_nt: TGTGCCACCAGGGGGTCCAGCACAGATACGCAGTATTTT
j_call: TRBJ2-3; v_call: TRBV11-3; clone_size: -; d_call: TRBD1; cdr3_aa: CASSYRGSGTDTQYF; cdr3_nt: TGTGCCAGCAGCTACAGGGGGTCTGGCACAGATACGCAGTATTTT
j_call: TRBJ2-2; v_call: TRBV6-1; clone_size: -; d_call: -; cdr3_aa: CASSPSDTGELFF; cdr3_nt: TGTGCCAGCAGTCCCTCTGACACCGGGGAGCTGTTTTTT
j_call: TRBJ2-3; v_call: TRBV24-1; clone_size: -; d_call: TRBD1; cdr3_aa: CATSAGTAVSTDTQYF; cdr3_nt: TGTGCCACCAGTGCCGGGACAGCAGTTTCCACAGATACGCAGTATTTT
j_call: TRBJ2-3; v_call: TRBV12-3/TRBV12-4; clone_size: many; d_call: TRBD2; cdr3_aa: CASSLGAGDRTDTQYF; cdr3_nt: TGTGCCAGCAGTTTAGGGGCGGGGGACCGCACAGATACGCAGTATTTT
j_call: TRBJ1-4; v_call: TRBV4-3; clone_size: -; d_call: -; cdr3_aa: CASSQDWLTDYEKLFF; cdr3_nt: TGCGCCAGCAGCCAAGATTGGCTGACGGACTATGAAAAACTGTTTTTT
j_call: TRBJ2-7; v_call: TRBV5-6; clone_size: few; d_call: -; cdr3_aa: CASSLSSQASYEQYF; cdr3_nt: TGTGCCAGCAGCTTGTCTAGCCAGGCCTCCTACGAGCAGTACTTC
j_call: TRBJ2-3; v_call: TRBV28; clone_size: many; d_call: -; cdr3_aa: CASSPGSGTDTQYF; cdr3_nt: TGTGCCAGCAGTCCCGGGAGTGGAACAGATACGCAGTATTTT
j_call: TRBJ2-5; v_call: TRBV7-9; clone_size: many; d_call: -; cdr3_aa: CASSLELGQETQYF; cdr3_nt: TGTGCCAGCAGCTTAGAGTTGGGCCAAGAGACCCAGTACTTC
j_call: TRBJ2-2; v_call: TRBV25-1; clone_size: -; d_call: TRBD1; cdr3_aa: CASQGTGSTGELFF; cdr3_nt: TGTGCCAGCCAGGGGACAGGGAGCACCGGGGAGCTGTTTTTT
j_call: TRBJ2-2; v_call: TRBV3-1; clone_size: -; d_call: TRBD2; cdr3_aa: CASSQERGRAAGELFF; cdr3_nt: TGTGCCAGCAGCCAAGAACGGGGGAGGGCCGCCGGGGAGCTGTTTTTT
j_call: TRBJ2-5; v_call: TRBV12-3/TRBV12-4; clone_size: few; d_call: TRBD1; cdr3_aa: CASSNPGQGWEETQYF; cdr3_nt: TGTGCCAGCAGTAACCCCGGACAGGGGTGGGAAGAGACCCAGTACTTC
j_call: TRBJ1-5; v_call: TRBV29-1; clone_size: -; d_call: -; cdr3_aa: CSFKPQHF; cdr3_nt: TGCAGCTTTAAGCCCCAGCATTTT
j_call: TRBJ2-5; v_call: TRBV12-3/TRBV12-4; clone_size: many; d_call: -; cdr3_aa: CASSFSEETQYF; cdr3_nt: TGTGCCAGCAGTTTTTCCGAAGAGACCCAGTACTTC
j_call: TRBJ2-1; v_call: TRBV10-3; clone_size: many; d_call: TRBD1; cdr3_aa: CAISDTGGGDEQFF; cdr3_nt: TGTGCCATCAGTGATACAGGGGGCGGGGATGAGCAGTTCTTC
j_call: TRBJ1-2; v_call: TRBV3-1; clone_size: -; d_call: -; cdr3_aa: CASSQGQGVTYTF; cdr3_nt: TGTGCCAGCAGCCAAGGCCAAGGAGTGACCTACACCTTC
j_call: TRBJ1-2; v_call: TRBV24-1; clone_size: -; d_call: -; cdr3_aa: CATSAAEEGYTF; cdr3_nt: TGTGCCACCAGTGCAGCGGAAGAAGGCTACACCTTC
j_call: TRBJ2-3; v_call: TRBV7-3; clone_size: -; d_call: -; cdr3_aa: CASSLTTVGGSTDTQYF; cdr3_nt: TGTGCCAGCAGCTTAACTACCGTGGGCGGTAGCACAGATACGCAGTATTTT
j_call: TRBJ2-3; v_call: TRBV20-1; clone_size: few; d_call: -; cdr3_aa: CSAITGLPDHTDTQYF; cdr3_nt: TGCAGTGCGATCACGGGACTCCCGGACCATACAGATACGCAGTATTTT
j_call: TRBJ1-1; v_call: TRBV29-1; clone_size: many; d_call: -; cdr3_aa: CSVADGSYTEAFF; cdr3_nt: TGCAGCGTTGCGGACGGATCTTACACTGAAGCTTTCTTT
j_call: TRBJ2-1; v_call: TRBV7-8; clone_size: few; d_call: TRBD1; cdr3_aa: CASSPGTGVEQFF; cdr3_nt: TGTGCCAGCAGCCCCGGGACAGGGGTTGAGCAGTTCTTC
j_call: TRBJ2-1; v_call: TRBV5-1; clone_size: few; d_call: -; cdr3_aa: CASSLREEGWNEQFF; cdr3_nt: TGCGCCAGCAGCTTAAGGGAGGAGGGTTGGAATGAGCAGTTCTTC
j_call: TRBJ2-5; v_call: TRBV6-6; clone_size: many; d_call: -; cdr3_aa: CASSTGRQETQYF; cdr3_nt: TGTGCCAGCAGTACGGGCAGACAAGAGACCCAGTACTTC
j_call: TRBJ2-1; v_call: TRBV19; clone_size: -; d_call: TRBD1; cdr3_aa: CASSQRPGQVYNEQFF; cdr3_nt: TGTGCCAGTAGCCAACGCCCGGGACAGGTATACAATGAGCAGTTCTTC
j_call: TRBJ1-6; v_call: TRBV20-1; clone_size: many; d_call: -; cdr3_aa: CSANNRDAWVSPLHF; cdr3_nt: TGCAGTGCAAACAACAGGGATGCGTGGGTTTCACCCCTCCACTTT